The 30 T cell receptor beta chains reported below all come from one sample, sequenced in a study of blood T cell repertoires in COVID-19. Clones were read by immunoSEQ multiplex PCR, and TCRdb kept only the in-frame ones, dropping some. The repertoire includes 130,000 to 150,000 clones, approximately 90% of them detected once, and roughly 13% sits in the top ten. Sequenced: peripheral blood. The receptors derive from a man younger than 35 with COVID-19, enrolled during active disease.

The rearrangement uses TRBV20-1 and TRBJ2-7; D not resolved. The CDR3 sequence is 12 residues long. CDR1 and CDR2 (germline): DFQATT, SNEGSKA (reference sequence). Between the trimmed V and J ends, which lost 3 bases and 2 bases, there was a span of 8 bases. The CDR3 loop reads CSASYRAYEQYF. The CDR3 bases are TGCAGTGCTAGTTACAGAGCCTACGAGCAGTACTTC.

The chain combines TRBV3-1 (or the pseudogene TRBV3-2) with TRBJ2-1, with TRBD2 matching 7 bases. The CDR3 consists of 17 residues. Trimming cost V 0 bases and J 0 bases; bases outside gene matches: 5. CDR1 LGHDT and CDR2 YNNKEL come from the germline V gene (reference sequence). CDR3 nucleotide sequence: TGTGCCAGCAGCCAAGATCCGGGGGGTTACTCCTACAATGAGCAGTTCTTC. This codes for CASSQDPGGYSYNEQFF.

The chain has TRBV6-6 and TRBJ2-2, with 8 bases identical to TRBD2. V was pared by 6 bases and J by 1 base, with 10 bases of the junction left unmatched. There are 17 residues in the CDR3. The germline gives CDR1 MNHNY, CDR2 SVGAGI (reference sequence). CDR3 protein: CASSRSGGGKNTGELFF. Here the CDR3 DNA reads TGTGCCAGCAGCCGATCCGGGGGGGGTAAGAACACCGGGGAGCTGTTTTTT.

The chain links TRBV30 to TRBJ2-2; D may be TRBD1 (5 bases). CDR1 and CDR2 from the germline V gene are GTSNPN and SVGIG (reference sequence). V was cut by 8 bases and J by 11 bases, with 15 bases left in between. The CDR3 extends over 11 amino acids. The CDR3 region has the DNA TGTGCCGGGTCACAAGACAGTGAGCTGTTTTTT. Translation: CAGSQDSELFF. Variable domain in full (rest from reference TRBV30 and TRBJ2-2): SQTIHQWPATLVQPVGSPLSLECTVEGTSNPNLYWYRQAAGRGLQLLFYSVGIGQISSEVPQNLSASRPQDRQFILSSKKLLLSDSGFYLCAGSQDSELFFGEGSRLTVL.

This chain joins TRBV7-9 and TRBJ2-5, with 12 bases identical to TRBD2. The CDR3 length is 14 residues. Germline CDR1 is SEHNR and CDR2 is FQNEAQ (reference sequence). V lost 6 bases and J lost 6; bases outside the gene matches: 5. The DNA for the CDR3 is TGTGCCAGCAGTCCCGGGACTAGCGGGCAGACCCAGTACTTC. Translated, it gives CASSPGTSGQTQYF.

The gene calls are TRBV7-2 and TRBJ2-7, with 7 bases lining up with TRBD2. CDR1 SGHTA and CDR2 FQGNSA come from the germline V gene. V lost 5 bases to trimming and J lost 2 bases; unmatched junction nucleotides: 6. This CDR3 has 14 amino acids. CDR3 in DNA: TGTGCCAGCAGCCCCCAGGGAGGGACCTACGAGCAGTACTTC. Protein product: CASSPQGGTYEQYF.

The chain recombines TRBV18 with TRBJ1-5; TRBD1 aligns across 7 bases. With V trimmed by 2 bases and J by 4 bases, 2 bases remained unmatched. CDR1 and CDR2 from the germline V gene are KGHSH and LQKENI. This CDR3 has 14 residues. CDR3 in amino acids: CASSPDRVNQPQHF. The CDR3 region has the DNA TGTGCCAGCTCACCAGACAGGGTGAATCAGCCCCAGCATTTT.

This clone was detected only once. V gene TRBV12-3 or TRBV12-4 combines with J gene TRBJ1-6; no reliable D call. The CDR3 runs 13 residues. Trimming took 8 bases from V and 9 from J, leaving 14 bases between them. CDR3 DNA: TGTGCCAGCTGGAGAGAGGGCGGTTCACCCCTCCACTTT. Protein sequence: CASWREGGSPLHF.

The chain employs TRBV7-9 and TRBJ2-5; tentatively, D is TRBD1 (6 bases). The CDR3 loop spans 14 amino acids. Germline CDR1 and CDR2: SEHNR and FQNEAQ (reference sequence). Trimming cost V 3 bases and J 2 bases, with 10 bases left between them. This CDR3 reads CASSLDSQQETQYF. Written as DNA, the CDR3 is TGTGCCAGCAGCTTGGACAGCCAACAAGAGACCCAGTACTTC.

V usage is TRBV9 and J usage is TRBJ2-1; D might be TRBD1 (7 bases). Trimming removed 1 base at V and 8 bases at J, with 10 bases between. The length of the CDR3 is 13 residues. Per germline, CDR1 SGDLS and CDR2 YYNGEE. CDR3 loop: CASSVTRGDEQFF. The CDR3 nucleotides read TGTGCCAGCAGCGTAACCAGGGGGGATGAGCAGTTCTTC.

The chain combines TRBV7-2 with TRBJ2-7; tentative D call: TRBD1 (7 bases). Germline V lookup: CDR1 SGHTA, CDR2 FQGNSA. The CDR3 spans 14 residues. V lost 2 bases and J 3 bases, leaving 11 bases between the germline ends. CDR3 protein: CASSLPGGFYEQYF. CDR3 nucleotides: TGTGCCAGCAGCTTACCAGGGGGGTTCTACGAGCAGTACTTC.

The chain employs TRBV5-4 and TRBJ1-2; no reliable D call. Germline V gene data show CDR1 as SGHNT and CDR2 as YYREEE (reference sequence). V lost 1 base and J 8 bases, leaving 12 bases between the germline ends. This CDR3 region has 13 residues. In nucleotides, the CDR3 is TGTGCCAGCAGCTTGTACCAGGCGACGGGCTACACCTTC. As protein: CASSLYQATGYTF.

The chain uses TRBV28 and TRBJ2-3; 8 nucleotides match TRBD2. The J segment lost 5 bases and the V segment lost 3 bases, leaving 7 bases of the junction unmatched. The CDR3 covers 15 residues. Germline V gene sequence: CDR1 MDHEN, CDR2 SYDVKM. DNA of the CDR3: TGTGCCAGCAGTTTCATCAGCGGGAGTCTAGATACGCAGTATTTT. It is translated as CASSFISGSLDTQYF.

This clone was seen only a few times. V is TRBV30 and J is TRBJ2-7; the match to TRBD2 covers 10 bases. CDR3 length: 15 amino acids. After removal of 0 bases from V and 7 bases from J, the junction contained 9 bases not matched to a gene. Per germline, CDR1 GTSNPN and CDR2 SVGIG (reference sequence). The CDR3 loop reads CAWSVGVAGGREQYF. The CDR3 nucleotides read TGTGCCTGGAGTGTTGGCGTAGCGGGAGGACGGGAGCAGTACTTC. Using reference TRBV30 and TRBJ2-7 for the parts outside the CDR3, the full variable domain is SQTIHQWPATLVQPVGSPLSLECTVEGTSNPNLYWYRQAAGRGLQLLFYSVGIGQISSEVPQNLSASRPQDRQFILSSKKLLLSDSGFYLCAWSVGVAGGREQYFGPGTRLTVT.

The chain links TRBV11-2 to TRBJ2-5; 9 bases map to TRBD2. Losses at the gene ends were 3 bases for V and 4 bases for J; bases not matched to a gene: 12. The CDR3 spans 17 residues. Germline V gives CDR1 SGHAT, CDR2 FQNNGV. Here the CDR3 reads CASSFLGIAGEAETQYF. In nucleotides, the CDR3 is TGTGCCAGCAGCTTCCTCGGAATAGCGGGAGAAGCAGAGACCCAGTACTTC.

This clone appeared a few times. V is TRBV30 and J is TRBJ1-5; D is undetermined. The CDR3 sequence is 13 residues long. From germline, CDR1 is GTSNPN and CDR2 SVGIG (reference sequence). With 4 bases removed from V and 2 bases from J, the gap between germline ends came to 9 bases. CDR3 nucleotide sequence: TGTGCCTGGAACGGTGGGCGCAATCAGCCCCAGCATTTT. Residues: CAWNGGRNQPQHF.

CDR3 sequence reads: CASSLTGTDNYEQYF. CDR3 nucleotide sequence: TGCGCCAGCAGCTTGACCGGGACAGATAATTACGAGCAGTACTTC. The genes are TRBV5-1 and TRBJ2-7; 7 bases match TRBD1. Germline V gene data show CDR1 as SGHRS and CDR2 as YFSETQ. The CDR3 consists of 15 residues. Trimming removed 1 base from V and 4 bases from J; junction bases left unmatched: 8.

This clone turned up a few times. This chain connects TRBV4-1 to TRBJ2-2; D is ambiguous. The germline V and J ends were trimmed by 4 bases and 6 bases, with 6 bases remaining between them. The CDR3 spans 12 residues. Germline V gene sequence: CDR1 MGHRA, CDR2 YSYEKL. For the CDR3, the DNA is TGCGCCAGCAGCCTTATCCCCGGGGAGCTGTTTTTT. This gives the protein CASSLIPGELFF.

CDR3 nucleotides: TGTGCCAGCAGCTCCATGGGGCTGGGACTAGCGCTCTACAATGAGCAGTTCTTC. This encodes CASSSMGLGLALYNEQFF. The chain has TRBV7-8 and TRBJ2-1, with 10 nucleotides matching TRBD2. This CDR3 has 18 amino acids. After removal of 4 bases from V and 3 bases from J, the junction contained 12 bases not matched to a gene. CDR1 and CDR2 (germline): SGHVS, FQNEAQ. Together with reference TRBV7-8 and TRBJ2-1, the CDR3 gives the full variable domain: GAGVSQSPRYKVAKRGQDVALRCDPISGHVSLFWYQQALGQGPEFLTYFQNEAQLDKSGLPSDRFFAERPEGSVSTLKIQRTQQEDSAVYLCASSSMGLGLALYNEQFFGPGTRLTVL.

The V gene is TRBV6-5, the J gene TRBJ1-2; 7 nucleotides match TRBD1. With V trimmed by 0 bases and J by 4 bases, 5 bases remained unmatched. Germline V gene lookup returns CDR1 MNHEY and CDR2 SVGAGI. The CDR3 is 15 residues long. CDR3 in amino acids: CASSYSLNRGYGYTF. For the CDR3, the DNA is TGTGCCAGCAGTTACTCCCTAAACAGGGGCTATGGCTACACCTTC.

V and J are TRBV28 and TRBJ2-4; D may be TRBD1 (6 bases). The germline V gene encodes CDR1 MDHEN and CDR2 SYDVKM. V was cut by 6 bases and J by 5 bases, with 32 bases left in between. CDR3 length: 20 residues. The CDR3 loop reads CASSQARVGGLVSMENIQYF. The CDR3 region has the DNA TGTGCCAGCAGCCAAGCCCGTGTAGGGGGTTTAGTGAGTATGGAAAACATTCAGTACTTC.

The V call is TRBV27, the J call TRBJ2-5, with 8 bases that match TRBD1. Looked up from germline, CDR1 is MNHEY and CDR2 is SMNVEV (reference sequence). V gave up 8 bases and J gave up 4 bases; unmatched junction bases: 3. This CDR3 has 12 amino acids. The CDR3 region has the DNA TGTGCCAGCCAGGGGGCCCGAGAGACCCAGTACTTC. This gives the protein CASQGARETQYF.

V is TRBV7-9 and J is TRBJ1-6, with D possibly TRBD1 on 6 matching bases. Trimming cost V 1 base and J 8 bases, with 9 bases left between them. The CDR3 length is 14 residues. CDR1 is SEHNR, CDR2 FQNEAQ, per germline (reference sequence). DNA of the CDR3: TGTGCCAGCAGCTTAGGGGGGCGGGATTCACCCCTCCACTTT. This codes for CASSLGGRDSPLHF.

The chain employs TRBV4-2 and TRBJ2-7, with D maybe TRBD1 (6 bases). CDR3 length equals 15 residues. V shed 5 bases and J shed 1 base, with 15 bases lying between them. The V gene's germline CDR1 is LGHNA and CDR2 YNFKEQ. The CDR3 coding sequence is TGTGCCAGCAGCTTTCTTTTAGGGGGATCCTACGAGCAGTACTTC. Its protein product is CASSFLLGGSYEQYF.

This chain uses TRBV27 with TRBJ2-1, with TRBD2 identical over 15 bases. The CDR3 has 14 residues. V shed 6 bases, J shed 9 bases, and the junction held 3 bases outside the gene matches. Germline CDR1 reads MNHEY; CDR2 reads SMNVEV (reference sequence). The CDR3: CASSRTSGRGEQFF. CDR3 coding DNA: TGTGCCAGCAGCCGGACTAGCGGGAGGGGTGAGCAGTTCTTC.

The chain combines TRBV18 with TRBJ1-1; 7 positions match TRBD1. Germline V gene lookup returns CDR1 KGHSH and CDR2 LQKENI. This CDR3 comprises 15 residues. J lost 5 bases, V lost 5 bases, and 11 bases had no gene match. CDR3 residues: CASSNAGGMETEAFF. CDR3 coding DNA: TGTGCCAGCTCAAATGCAGGGGGGATGGAGACTGAAGCTTTCTTT.

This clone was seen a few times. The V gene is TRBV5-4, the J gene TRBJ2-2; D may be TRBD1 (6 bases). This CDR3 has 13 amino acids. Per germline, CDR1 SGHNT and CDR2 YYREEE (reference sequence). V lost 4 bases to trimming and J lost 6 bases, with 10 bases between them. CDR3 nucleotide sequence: TGTGCCAGCAGCAGACGACAGGCCGGGGAGCTGTTTTTT. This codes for CASSRRQAGELFF.

The CDR3 nucleotides are TGTGCCAGCAGCGTCACAGGGGGCGTTGAGACCCAGTACTTC. This codes for CASSVTGGVETQYF. The rearrangement links TRBV9 to TRBJ2-5; 9 nucleotides match TRBD1. The CDR3 is 14 amino acids. With V trimmed by 2 bases and J by 5 bases, 4 bases remained unmatched. Germline loops: CDR1 SGDLS, CDR2 YYNGEE.

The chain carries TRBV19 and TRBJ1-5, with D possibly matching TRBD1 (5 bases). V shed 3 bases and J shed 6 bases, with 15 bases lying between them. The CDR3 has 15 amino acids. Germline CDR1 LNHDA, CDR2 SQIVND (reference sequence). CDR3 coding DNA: TGTGCCAGTAGTATTCTTCTGGCAGGGCTTCAGCCCCAGCATTTT. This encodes CASSILLAGLQPQHF.

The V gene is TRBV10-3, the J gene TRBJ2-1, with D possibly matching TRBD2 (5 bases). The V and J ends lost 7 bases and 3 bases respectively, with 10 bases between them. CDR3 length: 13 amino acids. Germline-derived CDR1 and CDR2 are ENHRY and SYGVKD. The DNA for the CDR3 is TGTGCCATCACAGCGGACCACTACAATGAGCAGTTCTTC. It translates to CAITADHYNEQFF.